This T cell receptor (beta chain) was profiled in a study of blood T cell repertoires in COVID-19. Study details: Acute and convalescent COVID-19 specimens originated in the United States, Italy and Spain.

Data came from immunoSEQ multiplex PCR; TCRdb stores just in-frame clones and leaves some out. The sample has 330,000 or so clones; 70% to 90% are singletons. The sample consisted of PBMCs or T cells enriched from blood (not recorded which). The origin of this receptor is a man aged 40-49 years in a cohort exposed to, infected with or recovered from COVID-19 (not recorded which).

The CDR3: CASSSRQGKNEKLFF. DNA for the CDR3: TGTGCCAGCAGCTCGAGACAGGGGAAAAATGAAAAACTGTTTTTT. The V call is TRBV7-6, the J call TRBJ1-4; 8 bases line up with TRBD1. The CDR3 has 15 residues. Germline V gene lookup returns CDR1 SGHVS and CDR2 FNYEAQ. With V trimmed by 4 bases and J by 5 bases, 6 bases remained unmatched.